These 19 T cell receptor beta chains originate from one sample sequenced in a study of OX40 agonist ivuxolimab in advanced cancers. The repertoire was sequenced with immunoSEQ multiplex PCR; TCRdb's copy has only in-frame clones and lacks some. The repertoire has some 45,000 clones, approximately 86% of them found once; the top ten carry about 16%. The material sequenced was CD4+ or CD8+ T cells sorted from blood, taken in a trial of the OX40 agonist ivuxolimab. Receptors originate from an adult with an advanced solid tumor such as melanoma, head and neck, liver or kidney cancer.

This clone was seen a few times. The chain combines TRBV13 with TRBJ2-2; D not certain. Germline assignment: CDR1 PRHDT and CDR2 FYEKMQ (reference sequence). The ends were cut back, 3 bases at V and 0 bases at J, with 2 bases in the middle. This CDR3 comprises 13 residues. The CDR3 sequence: CASSFPNTGELFF. In DNA, the CDR3 is TGTGCCAGCAGCTTCCCGAACACCGGGGAGCTGTTTTTT.

The genes are TRBV4-3 and TRBJ1-1; D gene ambiguous. Germline V gene lookup returns CDR1 LGHNA and CDR2 YSLEER. This CDR3 is built from 16 residues. Trimming shortened V by 0 bases and J by 0 bases, and 11 bases separated the two germline ends. Written as DNA, the CDR3 is TGCGCCAGCAGCCAAGATCGGATGTACATGAACACTGAAGCTTTCTTT. It specifies CASSQDRMYMNTEAFF.

The J gene is TRBJ2-7, the V gene TRBV5-6; D remains unclear. V was pared by 0 bases and J by 0 bases, with 7 bases between. Looked up from germline, CDR1 is SGHDT and CDR2 is YYEEEE. The CDR3 totals 14 residues. This chain's CDR3 is CASSLGVSSYEQYV. The CDR3 coding sequence is TGTGCCAGCAGCTTGGGGGTCAGCTCCTACGAGCAGTACGTC.

The chain uses TRBV15 and TRBJ1-2; 8 bases line up with TRBD1. Germline trimming cut 3 bases from V and 5 bases from J; bases unmatched to any gene: 11. The CDR3 is 16 amino acids. Germline lookup yields CDR1 LNHNV and CDR2 YYDKDF (reference sequence). The CDR3 protein is CATSSGSGGLGYGYTF. DNA of the CDR3: TGTGCCACCAGCAGTGGATCAGGGGGCCTCGGATATGGCTACACCTTC.

The chain uses TRBV5-1 and TRBJ2-1; 14 bases map to TRBD2. After removal of 4 bases from V and 5 bases from J, the junction contained 17 bases not matched to a gene. Germline loops: CDR1 SGHRS, CDR2 YFSETQ. The CDR3 runs to 20 residues. This CDR3 reads CASSRTGTSGSLPDDNEQFF. The DNA of the CDR3 is TGCGCCAGCAGCCGGACCGGGACTAGCGGGAGTTTACCCGATGACAATGAGCAGTTCTTC.

This chain connects TRBV27 to TRBJ1-2; D remains ambiguous. The CDR3 is made up of 13 amino acids. Trimming pared 6 bases from V and 5 bases from J, leaving 13 bases between. The germline V gene has CDR1 MNHEY and CDR2 SMNVEV (reference sequence). Written as DNA, the CDR3 is TGTGCCAGCAGCCCGAGTAGCCCTTATGGCTACACCTTC. Protein sequence: CASSPSSPYGYTF.

CDR3 DNA sequence: TGTGCCAGCAGTTTTAGCTCTGGAAACACCATATATTTT. Its protein is CASSFSSGNTIYF. The V call is TRBV28, the J call TRBJ1-3; D call uncertain. The germline V gene encodes CDR1 MDHEN and CDR2 SYDVKM. V was cut by 3 bases and J by 0 bases, with 3 bases left in between. The CDR3 is 13 residues long.

This chain connects TRBV7-9 to TRBJ2-1, with D possibly being TRBD1 (6 bases). Trimming left V 1 base short and J 2 bases short, with 15 bases between. CDR1 is SEHNR, CDR2 FQNEAQ, per germline (reference sequence). The CDR3 has 17 residues. The DNA of the CDR3 is TGTGCCAGCAGCTTAGGGGGCGCAGGGGACACCTACAATGAGCAGTTCTTC. As protein: CASSLGGAGDTYNEQFF.

The chain's CDR3 is CSVEGANRGHTQYF. The CDR3 DNA follows: TGCAGCGTTGAAGGCGCGAACAGGGGACATACGCAGTATTTT. The gene calls are TRBV29-1 and TRBJ2-3; TRBD1 matches 7 bases. Germline V gene sequence: CDR1 SQVTM, CDR2 ANQGSEA. V shed 1 base, J shed 7 bases, and the junction held 8 bases outside the gene matches. This CDR3 has 14 amino acids.

The chain is built from TRBV5-5 and TRBJ1-2; D is ambiguous. Germline assignment: CDR1 SGHKS and CDR2 YYEKEE (reference sequence). The CDR3 has 14 amino acids. The V gene lost 4 bases and the J gene lost 0 bases, with 10 bases spanning the gap. CDR3: CASSITWPNYGYTF. The CDR3 DNA is TGTGCCAGCAGCATTACTTGGCCTAACTATGGCTACACCTTC.

V gene TRBV7-9 combines with J gene TRBJ2-7, with D possibly matching TRBD1 (6 bases). Per the germline V gene, CDR1 is SEHNR and CDR2 is FQNEAQ (reference sequence). The CDR3 contains 15 residues. V was pared by 1 base and J by 5 bases, with 15 bases between. The CDR3 spells CASSLDIQGGHEQYF. As DNA, the CDR3 is TGTGCCAGCAGCTTAGATATTCAAGGGGGTCACGAGCAGTACTTC.

The V call is TRBV11-2, the J call TRBJ2-5; D is undetermined. The germline V gene encodes CDR1 SGHAT and CDR2 FQNNGV. V was shortened by 6 bases and J by 4 bases, with 21 bases between the two germline ends. The CDR3 runs 16 residues. In DNA, the CDR3 is TGTGCCAGCAGGGACCCGGTGGAAGGAGAAAGAGAGACCCAGTACTTC. Residues: CASRDPVEGERETQYF.

The chain links TRBV7-2 to TRBJ2-5; the D is unclear. The CDR3 is made up of 18 amino acids. Germline V lookup: CDR1 SGHTA, CDR2 FQGNSA. The V gene lost 2 bases and the J gene lost 1 base, with 20 bases spanning the gap. CDR3 DNA sequence: TGTGCCAGCAGCTTACTTCCTTGGGAAAAGTCCCTCCAAGAGACCCAGTACTTC. Protein product: CASSLLPWEKSLQETQYF.

The V call is TRBV6-5, the J call TRBJ2-1; TRBD1 agrees at 9 bases. J was trimmed by 7 bases and V by 5 bases; bases with no gene match: 9. The V gene's germline CDR1 is MNHEY and CDR2 SVGAGI. The CDR3 totals 15 residues. This chain's CDR3 is CASSPGQGPGNEQFF. The DNA for the CDR3 is TGTGCCAGCAGTCCGGGACAGGGCCCTGGAAATGAGCAGTTCTTC.

The chain carries TRBV28 and TRBJ1-2, with unresolved D. The CDR3 runs 13 residues. The germline V gene encodes CDR1 MDHEN and CDR2 SYDVKM. V lost 3 bases and J lost 6, with 11 bases in between. CDR3 coding DNA: TGTGCCAGCAGTTTTCGGCATGTTGATGGCTACACCTTC. Amino acid sequence: CASSFRHVDGYTF.

CDR3 in amino acids: CAISEGSDRGELFF. The CDR3 DNA is TGTGCCATCAGTGAGGGGTCAGACAGGGGGGAGCTGTTTTTT. The chain employs TRBV10-3 and TRBJ2-2; TRBD1 might be the D (6 bases). V was cut by 2 bases and J by 8 bases, with 12 bases left in between. Germline V CDR1 and CDR2: ENHRY, SYGVKD. CDR3 size: 14 residues.

In this sample, this clone turned up once. The rearrangement joins TRBV6-5 to TRBJ1-4; unclear D gene. The V gene lost 2 bases and the J gene lost 1 base, with 8 bases spanning the gap. CDR1 is MNHEY and CDR2 is SVGAGI in the germline V gene. This CDR3 is built from 15 residues. This chain's CDR3 is CASSYSGGTNEKLFF. The DNA for the CDR3 is TGTGCCAGCAGTTACAGTGGTGGAACTAATGAAAAACTGTTTTTT.

The V call is TRBV10-3, the J call TRBJ1-2; unclear D gene. CDR3 length: 15 residues. Germline V gives CDR1 ENHRY, CDR2 SYGVKD. Trimming removed 2 bases at V and 4 bases at J, with 14 bases between. This CDR3 reads CAISEEITAIYGYTF. CDR3 DNA: TGTGCCATCAGTGAGGAGATAACAGCTATCTATGGCTACACCTTC.

The rearrangement links TRBV7-8 to TRBJ2-2; D call uncertain. CDR3 length equals 16 residues. V was shortened by 1 base and J by 1 base, with 10 bases between the two germline ends. Germline CDR1 SGHVS, CDR2 FQNEAQ. CDR3 in DNA: TGTGCCAGCAGCTTAGTATCCCAGATGAACACCGGGGAGCTGTTTTTT. Its protein product is CASSLVSQMNTGELFF.